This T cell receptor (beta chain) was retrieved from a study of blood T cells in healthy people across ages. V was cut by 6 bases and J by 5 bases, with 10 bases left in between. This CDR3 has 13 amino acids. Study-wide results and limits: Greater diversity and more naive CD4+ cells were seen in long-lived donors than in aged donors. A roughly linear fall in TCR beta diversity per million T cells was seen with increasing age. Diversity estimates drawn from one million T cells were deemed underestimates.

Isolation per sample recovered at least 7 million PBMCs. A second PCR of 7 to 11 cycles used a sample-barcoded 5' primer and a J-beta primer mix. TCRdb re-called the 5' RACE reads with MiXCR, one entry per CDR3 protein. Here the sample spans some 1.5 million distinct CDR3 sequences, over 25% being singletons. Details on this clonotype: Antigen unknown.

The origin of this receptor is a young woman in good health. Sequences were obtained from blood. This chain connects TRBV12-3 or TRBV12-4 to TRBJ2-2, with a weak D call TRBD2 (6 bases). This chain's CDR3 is CASRLALTGELFF. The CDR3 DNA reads TGTGCCAGCAGACTAGCCCTGACCGGGGAGCTGTTTTTT.